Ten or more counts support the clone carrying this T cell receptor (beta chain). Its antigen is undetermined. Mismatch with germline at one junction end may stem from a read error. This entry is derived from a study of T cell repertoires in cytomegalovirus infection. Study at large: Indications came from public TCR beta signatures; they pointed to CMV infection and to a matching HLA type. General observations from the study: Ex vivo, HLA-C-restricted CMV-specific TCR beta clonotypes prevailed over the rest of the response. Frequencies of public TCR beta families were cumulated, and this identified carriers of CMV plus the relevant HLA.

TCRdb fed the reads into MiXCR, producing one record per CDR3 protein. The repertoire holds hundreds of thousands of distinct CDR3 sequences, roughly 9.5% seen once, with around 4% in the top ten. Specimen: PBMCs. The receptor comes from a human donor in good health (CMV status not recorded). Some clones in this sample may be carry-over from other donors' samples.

The CDR3 DNA sequence: TGTGCCAGTAGTGAGGCAGGGGGGCATGAAAAACTGTTTTTT. Translated: CASSEAGGHEKLFF. The rearrangement uses TRBV6-1 and TRBJ1-4; 7 positions match TRBD1. This CDR3 is 14 amino acids long. Germline CDR1 and CDR2: MNHNS and SASEGT.